Listed below are T cell receptor beta chains from one sample, sequenced in a study of cytomegalovirus exposure and HLA in healthy donors. The protocol was immunoSEQ multiplex PCR, while the TCRdb copy is restricted to in-frame clones and leaves out a portion. The sample consists of approximately 98,000 clones, about 85% of them appearing once. The sequencing input was PBMCs. The receptors shown here come from a woman aged 18-29 years in good health and CMV-seronegative. Each CDR3 is given with its conserved first and last residue. The order of the fields is V gene, clone size, J gene, D gene, CDR3 DNA, CDR3 protein. D genes are given only for firm matches. Rows give clone size only sometimes, using once, few, many, or a class for an expanded clone.

TRBV6-1	NA	TRBJ2-1	NA	TGTGCCAGCAGTGGTCCTCCCTTTGAGCAGTTCTTC	CASSGPPFEQFF
TRBV7-2	NA	TRBJ1-5	NA	TGTGCCAGCAGCTTTCAACAGGCAGGAAATCAGCCCCAGCATTTT	CASSFQQAGNQPQHF
TRBV19	once	TRBJ2-4	TRBD1	TGTGCCAGTAGTGAACAGGGGTCCAAAAACATTCAGTACTTC	CASSEQGSKNIQYF
TRBV6-4	many	TRBJ2-3	TRBD2	TGTGCCAGCAGTAGCGGGGGGGCCACAGATACGCAGTATTTT	CASSSGGATDTQYF
TRBV18	NA	TRBJ2-7	NA	TGTGCCAGCTCACCACCCGGGGTATACGAGCAGTACTTC	CASSPPGVYEQYF
TRBV9	once	TRBJ1-2	NA	TGTGCCAGCAGCGTAGGAATCAGGGTAGACTATGGCTACACCTTC	CASSVGIRVDYGYTF
TRBV9	once	TRBJ2-7	NA	TGTGCCAGCAGCGTAGGCGCGGACTCCTACGAGCAGTACTTC	CASSVGADSYEQYF
TRBV11-2	NA	TRBJ1-1	NA	TGTGCCAGCAGCTTTTCGGGATCAGGGGTCACTGAAGCTTTCTTT	CASSFSGSGVTEAFF
TRBV28	NA	TRBJ1-1	TRBD1	TGTGCCAGCAGTACAGGGGACAGGGTAAACACTGAAGCTTTCTTT	CASSTGDRVNTEAFF
TRBV5-1	NA	TRBJ1-1	TRBD1	TGCGCCAGCAGCTGGACAGGGGGCTTTGAAGCTTTCTTT	CASSWTGGFEAFF
TRBV4-1	NA	TRBJ2-7	NA	TGCGCCAGCAGCCCGACTCCCTCCTACGAGCAGTACTTC	CASSPTPSYEQYF
TRBV6-5	NA	TRBJ2-1	TRBD2	TGTGCCAGCAGTTACGCCCTAGCGGGGGTCAACAATGAGCAGTTCTTC	CASSYALAGVNNEQFF
TRBV25-1	few	TRBJ1-2	NA	TGTGCCAGCAGTGAGGCCTCCTATGGCTACACCTTC	CASSEASYGYTF
TRBV29-1	few	TRBJ1-1	TRBD1	TGCAGCGCTGACAGGGGGAACACTGAAGCTTTCTTT	CSADRGNTEAFF
TRBV27	NA	TRBJ2-5	NA	TGTGCCAGCAGTCCAGGCGGGGTTAGAGAGACCCAGTACTTC	CASSPGGVRETQYF
TRBV6-5	NA	TRBJ1-6	NA	TGTGCCAGCCACCTAGGGGCGGTCAATTCACCCCTCCACTTT	CASHLGAVNSPLHF
TRBV14	NA	TRBJ1-1	NA	TGTGCCAGCAGCCAGACAGGGAACACTGAAGCTTTCTTT	CASSQTGNTEAFF
TRBV7-2	NA	TRBJ2-7	NA	TGTGCCAGCAGCTTACGCGGGGGCGGGAGCTCCTACGAGCAGTACTTC	CASSLRGGGSSYEQYF
TRBV2	NA	TRBJ2-7	NA	TGTGCCAGCAGATGGCAGGCCTACGAGCAGTACTTC	CASRWQAYEQYF
TRBV9	NA	TRBJ2-3	TRBD2	TGTGCCAGCAGCGCGCAGAACGGGGGGGCGTCAGATACGCAGTATTTT	CASSAQNGGASDTQYF
TRBV6-1	NA	TRBJ1-2	TRBD1	TGTGCCAGCAGCAGGGGACAGGGGTACGGCTACACCTTC	CASSRGQGYGYTF
TRBV27	once	TRBJ2-7	NA	TGTGCCAGCAGTTTAAAAGATTCTAACTACGAGCAGTACTTC	CASSLKDSNYEQYF
TRBV5-6	NA	TRBJ2-7	NA	TGTGCCAGCAGCCCGTCAGGGGCGAACGAGCAGTACTTC	CASSPSGANEQYF
TRBV5-1	NA	TRBJ2-7	TRBD1	TGCGCCAGCAACGGGGGACAGGGACTCTACGAGCAGTACTTC	CASNGGQGLYEQYF
TRBV10-1	NA	TRBJ2-3	NA	TGCGCCAGCAGTGAGGGACACTCCGCTAGCACAGATACGCAGTATTTT	CASSEGHSASTDTQYF